The rows below give T cell receptor beta chains drawn from one sample of a study of blood T cell repertoires in COVID-19. Here immunoSEQ multiplex PCR was the method, and the copy in TCRdb shows in-frame clones only, minus some. Of approximately 310,000 clones listed, approximately 85% are singletons. Specimen: PBMCs or T cells enriched from blood (not recorded which). These receptors all come from a man aged 25 to 40 who had recovered from COVID-19. The CDR3 runs from the conserved cysteine through the conserved F or W. The D gene is left open where the match is weak. Clone sizes are given selectively: once, few, many, or a class where the clone is expanded.

abundance: NA; v_gene: TRBV19; j_gene: TRBJ2-5; d_gene: TRBD2; CDR3nt: TGTGCCAGTAGAAAAGGGACTAGCGCTGGGACCCAGTACTTC; CDR3aa: CASRKGTSAGTQYF
abundance: NA; v_gene: TRBV7-2; j_gene: TRBJ1-5; d_gene: TRBD1; CDR3nt: TGTGCCAGCAGGCGGACAGGGTCCCAGCCCCAGCATTTT; CDR3aa: CASRRTGSQPQHF
abundance: NA; v_gene: TRBV30; j_gene: TRBJ1-2; d_gene: NA; CDR3nt: TGTGCCTGGAGTGTATACGGAGTTGGCTACACCTTC; CDR3aa: CAWSVYGVGYTF
abundance: once; v_gene: TRBV27; j_gene: TRBJ2-5; d_gene: NA; CDR3nt: TGTGCCAGCAGTTTGCTCCCCCGCGTGGCGGGAGAGACCCAGTACTTC; CDR3aa: CASSLLPRVAGETQYF
abundance: NA; v_gene: TRBV18; j_gene: TRBJ1-1; d_gene: NA; CDR3nt: TGTGCCAGCTCACCGGGGGGAAACACTGAAGCTTTCTTT; CDR3aa: CASSPGGNTEAFF
abundance: NA; v_gene: TRBV5-1; j_gene: TRBJ1-4; d_gene: NA; CDR3nt: TGCGCCAGCAGCTTGCATCCAGGGGTGGCAACTAATGAAAAACTGTTTTTT; CDR3aa: CASSLHPGVATNEKLFF
abundance: NA; v_gene: TRBV12-3/TRBV12-4; j_gene: TRBJ1-2; d_gene: NA; CDR3nt: TGTGCCAGCAGTTTGATGGGGGAGGGGGGCTACACCTTC; CDR3aa: CASSLMGEGGYTF
abundance: NA; v_gene: TRBV7-9; j_gene: TRBJ1-6; d_gene: NA; CDR3nt: TGTGCCAGCAGCTTAGAGATGGCAAATTCACCCCTCCACTTT; CDR3aa: CASSLEMANSPLHF
abundance: many; v_gene: TRBV18; j_gene: TRBJ2-5; d_gene: NA; CDR3nt: TGTGCCAGCTCGTCTCAAGAGACCCAGTACTTC; CDR3aa: CASSSQETQYF
abundance: NA; v_gene: TRBV9; j_gene: TRBJ1-1; d_gene: TRBD1; CDR3nt: TGTGCCAGCAGCGTACGGGGGACAGGGACGAACACTGAAGCTTTCTTT; CDR3aa: CASSVRGTGTNTEAFF
abundance: few; v_gene: TRBV3-1/TRBV3-2; j_gene: TRBJ1-1; d_gene: NA; CDR3nt: TGTGCCAGCAGCCCTATGAACACTGAAGCTTTCTTT; CDR3aa: CASSPMNTEAFF